The 10 T cell receptor beta chains given below trace back to one sample, sequenced in a study of T cell repertoires in cytomegalovirus infection. For these receptors, no antigen is known. One entry per CDR3 protein, called by TCRdb with MiXCR from the reads. Among around 310,000 distinct CDR3 sequences, about 27% were seen once, and the ten largest hold around 20%. The input for sequencing was cultured PBMCs, taken from culture after CMV antigen stimulation. The receptors here all came from a human donor in good health (CMV status not recorded). Some clones in this sample may be carry-over from other donors' samples.

The chain links TRBV20-1 to TRBJ1-1; a weak D match, TRBD1 (6 bases). The CDR3 is 15 amino acids. Germline lookup yields CDR1 DFQATT and CDR2 SNEGSKA (reference sequence). The V gene lost 0 bases and the J gene lost 5 bases, with 16 bases spanning the gap. This chain's CDR3 is CSARENRAWKTEAFF. CDR3 bases: TGCAGTGCTAGAGAAAACAGGGCATGGAAGACTGAAGCTTTCTTT.

The chain joins TRBV2 to TRBJ2-7; D unclear. Per the germline V gene, CDR1 is SNHLY and CDR2 is FYNNEI. With 3 bases removed from V and 0 bases from J, the gap between germline ends came to 9 bases. The CDR3 runs 14 residues. CDR3 nucleotide sequence: TGTGCCAGCAGTGAGCGGCGGCGCTCCTACGAGCAGTACTTC. Translating gives CASSERRRSYEQYF.

This clonotype was observed a handful of times. The genes are TRBV4-1 and TRBJ2-3; D gene unclear. This CDR3 spans 16 amino acids. Trimming shortened V by 1 base and J by 0 bases, and 11 bases separated the two germline ends. CDR1 is MGHRA and CDR2 is YSYEKL in the germline V gene. The CDR3, as DNA: TGCGCCAGCAGCCAAGTAGGTCTGTCTAGCACAGATACGCAGTATTTT. Translating gives CASSQVGLSSTDTQYF.

This clonotype was counted a few times. V gene TRBV6-6 combines with J gene TRBJ1-4; D not certain. Germline-derived CDR1 and CDR2 are MNHNY and SVGAGI (reference sequence). CDR3 size: 15 residues. V was shortened by 4 bases and J by 5 bases, with 14 bases between the two germline ends. CDR3 protein: CASSSPGRKNEKLFF. The CDR3 nucleotides are TGTGCCAGCAGTTCCCCCGGACGGAAAAATGAAAAACTGTTTTTT.

This clonotype was seen more than once but under ten times. The chain is built from TRBV6-1 and TRBJ1-5, with D unresolved. The CDR3 length is 17 residues. V was clipped by 6 bases and J by 0 bases, with 18 bases between them. Germline assignment: CDR1 MNHNS and CDR2 SASEGT. The DNA of the CDR3 is TGTGCCAGCAGAGCCCTCGGGAGGACCCATAGCAATCAGCCCCAGCATTTT. This gives the protein CASRALGRTHSNQPQHF.

The J gene is TRBJ1-2, the V gene TRBV7-2; 7 bases are shared with TRBD1. Germline V gene data show CDR1 as SGHTA and CDR2 as FQGNSA. J lost 4 bases, V lost 5 bases, and 16 bases had no gene match. The CDR3 is made up of 17 amino acids. The CDR3 DNA is TGTGCCAGCAGCCATTTCCCGGGACAGAGCTTCATCTATGGCTACACCTTC. Its protein product is CASSHFPGQSFIYGYTF.

This chain uses TRBV4-2 with TRBJ1-4; TRBD1 agrees at 10 bases. The trim removed 1 base at V and 9 bases at J, leaving 11 bases unmatched. The CDR3 consists of 17 residues. Looked up from germline, CDR1 is LGHNA and CDR2 is YNFKEQ. This chain's CDR3 is CASSQARTGGQGKKLFF. CDR3 coding DNA: TGTGCCAGCAGCCAAGCCAGGACAGGGGGACAAGGGAAAAAACTGTTTTTT.

A few counts support this clonotype. The chain employs TRBV27 and TRBJ1-2; TRBD1 matches 8 bases. Germline lookup yields CDR1 MNHEY and CDR2 SMNVEV (reference sequence). Trimming took 4 bases from V and 7 from J; bases not matched to a gene: 5. This CDR3 region has 13 residues. CDR3 sequence (DNA): TGTGCCAGCAGTTACGGACAGGGCAGTGGCTACACCTTC. It specifies CASSYGQGSGYTF.

This clonotype appeared a few times. The V and J genes are TRBV28 and TRBJ1-5; 10 bases line up with TRBD1. Losses at the gene ends were 6 bases for V and 2 bases for J; bases not matched to a gene: 7. The CDR3 contains 16 residues. Per the germline V gene, CDR1 is MDHEN and CDR2 is SYDVKM. CDR3 region: CASSRQGAAGNQPQHF. The CDR3 DNA sequence: TGTGCCAGCAGCAGACAGGGGGCTGCGGGCAATCAGCCCCAGCATTTT.

This clonotype has only a few counts. The chain uses TRBV12-3 or TRBV12-4 and TRBJ1-5; tentative D call: TRBD1 (6 bases). The V and J ends lost 3 bases and 1 base respectively, with 16 bases between them. The length of the CDR3 is 17 residues. CDR3 residues: CASSFDRTTRSNQPQHF. The DNA of the CDR3 is TGTGCCAGCAGTTTCGACAGGACCACCCGAAGCAATCAGCCCCAGCATTTT.